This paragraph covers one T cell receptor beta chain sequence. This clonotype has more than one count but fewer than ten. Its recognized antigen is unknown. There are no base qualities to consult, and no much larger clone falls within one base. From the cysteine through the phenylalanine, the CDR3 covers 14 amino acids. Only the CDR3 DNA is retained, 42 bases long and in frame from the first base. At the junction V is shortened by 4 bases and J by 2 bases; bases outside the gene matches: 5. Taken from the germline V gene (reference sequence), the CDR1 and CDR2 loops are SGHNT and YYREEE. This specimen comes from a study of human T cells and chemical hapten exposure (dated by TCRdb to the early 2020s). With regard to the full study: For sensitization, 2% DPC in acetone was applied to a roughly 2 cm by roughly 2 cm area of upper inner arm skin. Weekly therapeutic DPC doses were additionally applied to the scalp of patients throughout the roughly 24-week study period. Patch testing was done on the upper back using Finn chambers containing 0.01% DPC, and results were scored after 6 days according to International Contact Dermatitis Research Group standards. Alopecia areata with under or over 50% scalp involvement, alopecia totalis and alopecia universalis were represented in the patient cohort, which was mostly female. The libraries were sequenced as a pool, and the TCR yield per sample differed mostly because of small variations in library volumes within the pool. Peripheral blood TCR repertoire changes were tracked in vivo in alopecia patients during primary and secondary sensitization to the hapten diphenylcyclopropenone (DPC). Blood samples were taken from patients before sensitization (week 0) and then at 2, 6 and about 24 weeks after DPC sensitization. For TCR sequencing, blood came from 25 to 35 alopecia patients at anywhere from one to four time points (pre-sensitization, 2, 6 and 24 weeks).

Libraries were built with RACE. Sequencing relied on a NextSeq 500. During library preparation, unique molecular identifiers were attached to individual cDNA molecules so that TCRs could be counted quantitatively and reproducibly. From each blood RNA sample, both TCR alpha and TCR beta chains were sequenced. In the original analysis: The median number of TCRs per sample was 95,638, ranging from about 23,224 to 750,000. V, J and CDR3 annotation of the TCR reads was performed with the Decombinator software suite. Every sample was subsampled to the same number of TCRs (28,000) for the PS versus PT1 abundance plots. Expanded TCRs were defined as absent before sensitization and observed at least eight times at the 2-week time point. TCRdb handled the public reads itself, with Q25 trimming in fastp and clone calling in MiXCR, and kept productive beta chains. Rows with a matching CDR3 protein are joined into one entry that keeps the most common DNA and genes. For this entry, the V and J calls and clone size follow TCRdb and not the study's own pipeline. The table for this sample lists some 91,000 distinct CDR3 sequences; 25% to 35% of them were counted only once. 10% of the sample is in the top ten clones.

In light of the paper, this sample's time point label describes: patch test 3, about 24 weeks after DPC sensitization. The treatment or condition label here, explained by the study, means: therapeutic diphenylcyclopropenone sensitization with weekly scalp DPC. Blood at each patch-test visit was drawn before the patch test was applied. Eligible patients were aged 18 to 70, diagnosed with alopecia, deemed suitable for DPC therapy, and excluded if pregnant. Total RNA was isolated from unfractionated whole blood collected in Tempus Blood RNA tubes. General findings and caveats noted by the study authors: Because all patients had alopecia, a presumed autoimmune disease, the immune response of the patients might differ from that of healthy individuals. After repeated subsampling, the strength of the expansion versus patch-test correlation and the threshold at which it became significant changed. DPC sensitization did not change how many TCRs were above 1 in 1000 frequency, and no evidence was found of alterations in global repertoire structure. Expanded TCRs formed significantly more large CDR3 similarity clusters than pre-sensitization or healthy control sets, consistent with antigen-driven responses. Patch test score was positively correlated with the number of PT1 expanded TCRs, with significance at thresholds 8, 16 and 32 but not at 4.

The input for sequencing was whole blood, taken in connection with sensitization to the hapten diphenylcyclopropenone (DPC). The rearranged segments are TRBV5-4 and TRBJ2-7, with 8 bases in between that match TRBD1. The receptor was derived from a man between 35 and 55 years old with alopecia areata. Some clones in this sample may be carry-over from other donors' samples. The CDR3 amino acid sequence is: CASSTTGVTYEQYF. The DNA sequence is TGTGCCAGCAGCACGACAGGGGTTACCTACGAGCAGTACTTC.